Listed below are T cell receptor beta chains from one sample, sequenced in a study of blood T cell repertoires in COVID-19. Generated by immunoSEQ multiplex PCR, the TCRdb table keeps only in-frame clones and is missing some. In the table there are about 42,000 clones, 89% of which are singletons. The sequencing input was peripheral blood. These receptors were collected from a human donor in a cohort sampled during active COVID-19. Each CDR3 is given without its conserved first and last residue.

v_call cdr3_aa
TRBV3-1/TRBV3-2 ASSQANRYQPQH
TRBV18 ASFQRDRGTGNTIY
TRBV10-3 AISGARGGPSYEQY
TRBV5-6 ASSLRTGSGTNYGYT
TRBV6-6 ASSPTGNTEAF
TRBV4-3 ASSQDRSSYNSPLH
TRBV19 ASSTTTGTASGNTIY
TRBV6-2/TRBV6-3 ASSYGWSGYEQY
TRBV14 ASSQDPRGGEKLF
TRBV18 ASASGQGAYNSPLH
TRBV19 ASSGRTGIGYT
TRBV6-1 ASSEYPGGITEAF
TRBV7-2 ASSLGLPSGSPLH
TRBV6-5 ASIPSSGGYT
TRBV5-1 ASSLGTGEVRYEQY
TRBV6-5 ASSPTNGEQY
TRBV2 ASSEALPGNTEAF
TRBV27 ASSLLDRGRGGYT
TRBV5-1 ASSLSGQQTEAF
TRBV18 ASSPSTIVNYGYT
TRBV6-5 ASSLVRHTEAF
TRBV5-4 ASSLDPTGQVEQY
TRBV7-6 ASSLLAGGGALNTEAF
TRBV10-3 AISESAGGNQPQH
TRBV6-6 ASSLRGPSGNTIY
TRBV15 ATSYRSYEQY
TRBV6-6 ASSPRDRVYSYEQY
TRBV7-2 ASSLWTGGFYEQY
TRBV12-3/TRBV12-4 ASSGSNEKLF
TRBV13 ASSSPTGGGATYEQY
TRBV12-3/TRBV12-4 ASSLPSEKLF
TRBV7-9 ASSLGGTGPTPQH
TRBV4-1 ASSLDSLNTEAF
TRBV2 ASSSHAGARGTEAF
TRBV15 ATSRVRGVNTEAF
TRBV29-1 SVEPPEGGTDTQY
TRBV9 ASSVVPGGDGYT
TRBV14 ASSQEWDSYNEQF
TRBV4-3 ASSQQKGGGEQY
TRBV19 ASLPGSGIGVTNEKLF
TRBV18 ASSHDRASTEAF
TRBV24-1 ATSDSTSNQPQH
TRBV5-6 ASSFQGISYEQY
TRBV5-6 ASSTVQGTYGYT
TRBV6-6 ASSYSPRAWYEQY
TRBV10-2 ASRRSPDRATEAF
TRBV4-3 ASSLARTGGNTEAF